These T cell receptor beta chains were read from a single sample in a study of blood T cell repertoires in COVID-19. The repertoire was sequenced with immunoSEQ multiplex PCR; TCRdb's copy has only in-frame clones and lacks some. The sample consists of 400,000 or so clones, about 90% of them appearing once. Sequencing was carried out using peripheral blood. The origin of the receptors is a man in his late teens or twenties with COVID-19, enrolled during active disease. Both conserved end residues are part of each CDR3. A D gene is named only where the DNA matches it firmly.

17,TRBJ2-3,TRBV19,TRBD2,TGTGCCAGTAGTATAGGGTCTAGCGGGGGCGCAACAGATACGCAGTATTTT,CASSIGSSGGATDTQYF
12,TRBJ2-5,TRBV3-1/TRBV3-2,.,TGTGCCAGCAGCCAAGCAGAAGAGACCCAGTACTTC,CASSQAEETQYF
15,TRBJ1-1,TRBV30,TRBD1,TGTGCCTGGAGCGAGGGACAGGGGATGAACACTGAAGCTTTCTTT,CAWSEGQGMNTEAFF
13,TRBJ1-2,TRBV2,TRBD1,TGTGCCATTTCCACACAGGGGGACTATGGCTACACCTTC,CAISTQGDYGYTF
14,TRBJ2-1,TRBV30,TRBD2,TGTGCCTGGATGGGTTTGCGGGAGAGGTATGAGCAGTTCTTC,CAWMGLRERYEQFF
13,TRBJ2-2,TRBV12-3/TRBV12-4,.,TGTGCCAGCAGGCTAGGGGGAACCGGGGAGCTGTTTTTT,CASRLGGTGELFF
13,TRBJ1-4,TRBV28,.,TGTGCCAGCACTTCAGAGATGGGGGGAAAACTGTTTTTT,CASTSEMGGKLFF
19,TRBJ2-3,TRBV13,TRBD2,TGTGCCAGCAGCTTACTATCGGCTAGCGGGGGGGCCAACGCAGATACGCAGTATTTT,CASSLLSASGGANADTQYF
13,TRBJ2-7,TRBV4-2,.,TGTGCCAGCAGCCAGTCAGGGGCCTACGAGCAGTACTTC,CASSQSGAYEQYF
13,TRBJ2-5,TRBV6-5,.,TGTGCCAGCAGCAGGGACTTCCAAGAGACCCAGTACTTC,CASSRDFQETQYF
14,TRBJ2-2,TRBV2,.,TGTGCCAGCAGTGATTCACAGGGAATCGGGGAGCTGTTTTTT,CASSDSQGIGELFF
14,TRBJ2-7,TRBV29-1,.,TGCAGCGTCCTTGGGAGTATGGGGAACTGGGAGCAGTACTTC,CSVLGSMGNWEQYF
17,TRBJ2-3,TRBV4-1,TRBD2,TGCGCCAGCAGCCAAGGGGGACTAGCGGGGAACACAGATACGCAGTATTTT,CASSQGGLAGNTDTQYF
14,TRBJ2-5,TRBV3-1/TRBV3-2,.,TGTGCCAGCAGCCCCCTGGGGGGAAGAGAGACCCAGTACTTC,CASSPLGGRETQYF
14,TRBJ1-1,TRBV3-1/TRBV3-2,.,TGTGCCAGCAGCCCCAGGGGCAAGGGCACTGAAGCTTTCTTT,CASSPRGKGTEAFF